At least ten counts were recorded for the clone carrying this T cell receptor beta chain. Antigen: not known. RNA transcripts provided the template for amplifying TCR beta CDR3 regions. First-round RT-PCR with HTBI primers preceded a second-round multiplex PCR. MiXCR, applied by TCRdb to the multiplex PCR reads, yields one record per CDR3 protein. The data contain 500,000 to 800,000 distinct CDR3 sequences, just over 40% of them singletons. The source of the sample is a study of Graves' ophthalmopathy and Graves' hyperthyroidism. Turning to the study itself: Sampling took place at initial diagnosis, with peripheral blood obtained before any treatment.

Study-wide results and caveats: Blood also carried most expanded thyroid clonotypes exceeding 0.001 frequency.

The PBMCs were taken from 10 ml of fresh peripheral blood. Input material: peripheral blood. This clonotype was obtained from an adult man with Graves' ophthalmopathy.

The CDR3 is CASSFSSRNDQETQYF. Here the CDR3 DNA reads TGTGCCAGCAGCTTTTCTAGCCGAAACGATCAAGAGACCCAGTACTTC. The chain recombines TRBV7-9 with TRBJ2-5, with a weak D call TRBD2 (5 bases). V lost 3 bases, J lost 2 bases, and 16 bases lay in between. This CDR3 comprises 16 residues. The germline V gene has CDR1 SEHNR and CDR2 FQNEAQ (reference sequence).